This T cell receptor (beta chain) was observed in a study of T cells after yellow fever vaccination. Study observations and caveats: Repertoires obtained by FACS sorting could include abundant clonotypes that entered as contaminants from the bulk population.

CDR3 length equals 12 residues. CDR1 is MNHEY, CDR2 SVGAGI, per germline. The germline V and J ends were trimmed by 8 bases and 9 bases, with 11 bases remaining between them. This clonotype was found many times. The antigen remains undetermined. Each CDR3 protein gets one entry after TCRdb re-called the 5' RACE reads with MiXCR. The sample yields some 320,000 distinct CDR3 sequences, 4% to 5.5% seen once. This clonotype was obtained from a man aged 18 to 30 who received the YFV17D yellow fever vaccine. The chain combines TRBV6-5 with TRBJ1-6; no reliable D call. The starting material was PBMCs, obtained 15 days after the yellow fever booster vaccination. The CDR3 spells CASRGVGSPLHF. CDR3 in DNA: TGTGCCAGCCGTGGGGTGGGTTCACCCCTCCACTTT.